In this sample, the clone carrying this TCR beta chain turned up a few times. Its antigen is as yet unknown. The data are from a study of T cell repertoires in cytomegalovirus infection. In the study overall: Indicated by public TCR beta signatures were CMV infection and matching HLA type. Study-level results: HLA-C-restricted CMV clonotypes gave the most frequent clonotype in two of eight donors. There were carriers of CMV plus the relevant HLA, and cumulative public TCR beta family frequency identified them.

TCRdb redid the calling of the reads with MiXCR, one entry per CDR3 protein. The profile shows hundreds of thousands of distinct CDR3 sequences, 32% of them singletons. The sample consisted of cultured CD8+ T cells from PBMCs, taken from culture after CMV antigen stimulation. The receptor was isolated from a human donor in good health (CMV status not recorded). Some clones in this sample may be carry-over from other donors' samples.

The CDR3 DNA sequence: TGTGCCAGTAGTACCTCGGACATCGGGTACTTC. Its translation: CASSTSDIGYF. The J gene is TRBJ2-4, the V gene TRBV19; possibly TRBD1 for D (5 bases). CDR3 size: 11 residues. The V end lost 4 bases, the J end lost 15 bases, and 13 bases lay between the germline ends. Looked up from germline, CDR1 is LNHDA and CDR2 is SQIVND (reference sequence).